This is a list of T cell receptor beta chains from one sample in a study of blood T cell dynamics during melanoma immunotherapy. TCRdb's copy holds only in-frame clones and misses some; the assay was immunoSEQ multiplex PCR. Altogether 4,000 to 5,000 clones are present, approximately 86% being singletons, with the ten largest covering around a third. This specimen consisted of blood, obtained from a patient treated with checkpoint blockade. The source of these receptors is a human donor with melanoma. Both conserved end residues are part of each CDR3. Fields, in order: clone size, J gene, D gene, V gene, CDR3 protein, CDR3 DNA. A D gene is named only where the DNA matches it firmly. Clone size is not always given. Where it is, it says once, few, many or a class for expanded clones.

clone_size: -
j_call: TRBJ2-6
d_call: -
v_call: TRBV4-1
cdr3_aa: CASSHRSGVSGANVLTF
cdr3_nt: TGCGCCAGCAGCCACCGATCTGGGGTCTCTGGGGCCAACGTCCTGACTTTC

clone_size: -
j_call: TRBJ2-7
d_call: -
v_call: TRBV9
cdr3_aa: CASSVGSGVSEQYF
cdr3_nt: TGTGCCAGCAGCGTAGGTTCTGGGGTTAGCGAGCAGTACTTC

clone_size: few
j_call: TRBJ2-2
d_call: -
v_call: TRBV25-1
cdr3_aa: CASSVRVNTGELFF
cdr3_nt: TGTGCCAGCAGTGTCAGGGTGAACACCGGGGAGCTGTTTTTT

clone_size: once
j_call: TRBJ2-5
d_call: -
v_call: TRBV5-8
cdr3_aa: CASSLPRFRETQYF
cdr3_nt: TGTGCCAGCAGCTTGCCTCGGTTCCGCGAGACCCAGTACTTC

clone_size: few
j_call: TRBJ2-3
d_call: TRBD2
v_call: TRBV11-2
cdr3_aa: CASSSLGGTPTDTQYF
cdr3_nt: TGTGCCAGCAGCTCCTTGGGGGGGACCCCCACAGATACGCAGTATTTT

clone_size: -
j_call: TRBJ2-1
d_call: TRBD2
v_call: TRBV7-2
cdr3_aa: CASSLTSARNEQFF
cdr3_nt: TGTGCCAGCAGCCTCACTAGCGCCCGCAATGAGCAGTTCTTC

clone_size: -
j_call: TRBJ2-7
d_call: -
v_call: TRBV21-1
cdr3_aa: CASRVGVPGLAGTYEQYF
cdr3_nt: TGTGCCAGCAGGGTGGGGGTTCCGGGACTAGCGGGAACATACGAGCAGTACTTC

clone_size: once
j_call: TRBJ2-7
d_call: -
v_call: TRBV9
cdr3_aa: CASSVEGRPAYEQYF
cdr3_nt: TGTGCCAGCAGCGTAGAGGGACGGCCAGCCTACGAGCAGTACTTC

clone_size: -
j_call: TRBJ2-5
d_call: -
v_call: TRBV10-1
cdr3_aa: CASSGFQETQYF
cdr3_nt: TGCGCCAGCAGTGGGTTCCAAGAGACCCAGTACTTC

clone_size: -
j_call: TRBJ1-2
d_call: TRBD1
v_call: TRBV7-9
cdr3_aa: CASSHATGGRGYTF
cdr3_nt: TGTGCCAGCAGCCATGCGACAGGGGGACGCGGCTACACCTTC

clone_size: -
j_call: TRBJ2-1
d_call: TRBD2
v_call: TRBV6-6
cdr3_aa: CASSYRTSGDYNEQFF
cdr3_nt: TGTGCCAGCAGTTACAGGACTAGCGGAGACTACAATGAGCAGTTCTTC

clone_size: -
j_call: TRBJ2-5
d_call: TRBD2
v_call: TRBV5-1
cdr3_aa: CASSLARTSGRGETQYF
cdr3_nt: TGCGCCAGCAGCTTGGCGCGGACTAGCGGGAGAGGAGAGACCCAGTACTTC

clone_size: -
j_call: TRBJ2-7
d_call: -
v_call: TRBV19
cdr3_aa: CASSIGHSSYEQYF
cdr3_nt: TGTGCCAGTAGTATAGGCCACAGTTCCTACGAGCAGTACTTC

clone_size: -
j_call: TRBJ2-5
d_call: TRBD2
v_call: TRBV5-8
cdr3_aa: CASSQDGGGRAYLETQYF
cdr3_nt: TGTGCCAGCAGCCAAGACGGGGGCGGGAGGGCCTATTTGGAGACCCAGTACTTC

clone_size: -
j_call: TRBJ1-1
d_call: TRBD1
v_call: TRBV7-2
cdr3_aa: CASRGQGASDTEAFF
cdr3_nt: TGTGCCAGCAGGGGACAGGGGGCTTCAGACACTGAAGCTTTCTTT

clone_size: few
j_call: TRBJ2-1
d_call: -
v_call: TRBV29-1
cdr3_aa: CSVTANEQFF
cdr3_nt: TGCAGCGTTACGGCCAATGAGCAGTTCTTC

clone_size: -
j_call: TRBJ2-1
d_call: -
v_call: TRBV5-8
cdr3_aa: CASSFQGYNEQFF
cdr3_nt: TGTGCCAGCAGCTTTCAGGGCTACAATGAGCAGTTCTTC

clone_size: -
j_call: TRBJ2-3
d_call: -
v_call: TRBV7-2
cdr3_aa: CASSGAGITDTQYF
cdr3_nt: TGTGCCAGCTCCGGGGCGGGGATCACAGATACGCAGTATTTT

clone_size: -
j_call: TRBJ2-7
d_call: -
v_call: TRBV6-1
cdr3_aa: CASTGTYEQYF
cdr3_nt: TGTGCCAGCACCGGAACCTACGAGCAGTACTTC

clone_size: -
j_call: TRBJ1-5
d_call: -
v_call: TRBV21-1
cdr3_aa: CASSSHGTGVFGSNQPQHF
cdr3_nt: TGTGCCAGCAGCTCTCACGGGACAGGGGTTTTTGGAAGCAATCAGCCCCAGCATTTT

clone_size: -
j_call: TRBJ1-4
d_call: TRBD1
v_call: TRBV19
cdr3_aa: CASSQAPGQVPEKLFF
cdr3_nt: TGTGCCAGTAGTCAGGCCCCGGGACAGGTGCCTGAAAAACTGTTTTTT

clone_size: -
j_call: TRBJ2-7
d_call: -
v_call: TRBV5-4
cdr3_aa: CASSLEGYEQYF
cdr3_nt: TGTGCCAGCAGCTTGGAAGGCTACGAGCAGTACTTC

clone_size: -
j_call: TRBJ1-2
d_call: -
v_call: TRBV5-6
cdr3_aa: CASSVGPGWVGYTF
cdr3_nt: TGTGCCAGCAGCGTGGGGCCAGGGTGGGTCGGCTACACCTTC

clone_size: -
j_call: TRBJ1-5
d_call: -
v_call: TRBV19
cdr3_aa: CASSIEHMGNQPQHF
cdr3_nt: TGTGCCAGTAGTATTGAACATATGGGCAATCAGCCCCAGCATTTT

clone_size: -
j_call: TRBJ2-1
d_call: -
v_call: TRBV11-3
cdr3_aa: CASSLQNEQFF
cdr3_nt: TGTGCCAGCAGTTTGCAGAATGAGCAGTTCTTC

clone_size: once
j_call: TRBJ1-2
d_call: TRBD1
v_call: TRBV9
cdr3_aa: CASSVGTGFSYGYTF
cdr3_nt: TGTGCCAGCAGCGTGGGGACAGGGTTCTCTTATGGCTACACCTTC

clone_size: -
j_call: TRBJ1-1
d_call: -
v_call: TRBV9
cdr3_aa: CASSVTGRPEAFF
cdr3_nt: TGTGCCAGCAGCGTAACAGGACGGCCTGAAGCTTTCTTT

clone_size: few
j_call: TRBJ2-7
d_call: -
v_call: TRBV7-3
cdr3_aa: CASSLNYYEQYF
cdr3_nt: TGTGCCAGCAGCTTAAACTACTACGAGCAGTACTTC

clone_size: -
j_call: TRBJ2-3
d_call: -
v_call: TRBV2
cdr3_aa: CASSERSRGIVTSTDTQYF
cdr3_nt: TGTGCCAGCAGTGAAAGGTCCAGGGGCATAGTTACTAGCACAGATACGCAGTATTTT

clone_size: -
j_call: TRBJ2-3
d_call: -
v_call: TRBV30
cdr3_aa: CAWSRGSTDTQYF
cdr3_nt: TGTGCCTGGAGTCGGGGAAGCACAGATACGCAGTATTTT

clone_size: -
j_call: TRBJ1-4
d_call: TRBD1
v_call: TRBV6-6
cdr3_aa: CASRRTGDNEKLFF
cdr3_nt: TGTGCCAGCAGGAGGACAGGTGATAATGAAAAACTGTTTTTT

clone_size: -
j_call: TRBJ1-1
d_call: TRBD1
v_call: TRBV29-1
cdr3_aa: CSVAWPGQGGTEAFF
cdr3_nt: TGCAGCGTTGCTTGGCCGGGACAGGGCGGAACTGAAGCTTTCTTT

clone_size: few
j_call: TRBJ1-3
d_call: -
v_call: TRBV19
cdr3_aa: CASSPLRAGGNTIYF
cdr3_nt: TGTGCCAGTAGTCCCCTACGGGCAGGGGGAAACACCATATATTTT

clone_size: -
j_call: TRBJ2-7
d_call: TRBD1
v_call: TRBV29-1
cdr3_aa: CSSGSAGGEQYF
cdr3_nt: TGCAGCTCTGGTTCGGCAGGGGGTGAGCAGTACTTC

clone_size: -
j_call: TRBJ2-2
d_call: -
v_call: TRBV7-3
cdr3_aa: CASSPGHSSTGELFF
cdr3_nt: TGTGCCAGCAGCCCGGGACATTCAAGTACCGGGGAGCTGTTTTTT

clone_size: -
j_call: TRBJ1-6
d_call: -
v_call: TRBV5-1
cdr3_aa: CASSLVGANSPLHF
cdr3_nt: TGCGCCAGCAGCTTGGTCGGCGCGAATTCACCCCTCCACTTT

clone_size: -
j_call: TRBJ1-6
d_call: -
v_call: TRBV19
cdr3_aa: CASNQKGTNSPLHF
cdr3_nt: TGTGCCAGTAACCAGAAAGGTACTAATTCACCCCTCCACTTT

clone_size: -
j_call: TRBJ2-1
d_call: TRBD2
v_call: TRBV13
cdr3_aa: CASSQGLPYNEQFF
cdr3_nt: TGTGCCAGCAGCCAGGGACTACCCTACAATGAGCAGTTCTTC

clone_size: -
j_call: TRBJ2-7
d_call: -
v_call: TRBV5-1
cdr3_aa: CASSLGTRDSYEQYF
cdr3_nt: TGCGCCAGCAGCTTGGGGACCAGAGACTCCTACGAGCAGTACTTC

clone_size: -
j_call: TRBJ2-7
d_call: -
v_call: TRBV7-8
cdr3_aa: CASSLRRGGPSYEQYF
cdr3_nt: TGTGCCAGCAGCCTCCGTAGGGGGGGGCCCTCCTACGAGCAGTACTTC

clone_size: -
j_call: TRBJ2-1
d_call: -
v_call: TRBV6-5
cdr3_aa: CASRDDRREQFF
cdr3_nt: TGTGCCAGCAGAGACGACAGACGTGAGCAGTTCTTC

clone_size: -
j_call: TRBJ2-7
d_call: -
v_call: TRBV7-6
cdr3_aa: CASSLEVMTYEQYF
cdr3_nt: TGTGCCAGCAGCTTAGAAGTGATGACCTACGAGCAGTACTTC

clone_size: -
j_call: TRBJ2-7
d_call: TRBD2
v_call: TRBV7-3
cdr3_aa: CASSLTGSGALYEQYF
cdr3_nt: TGTGCCAGCAGCTTAACTGGTAGCGGGGCCCTCTACGAGCAGTACTTC

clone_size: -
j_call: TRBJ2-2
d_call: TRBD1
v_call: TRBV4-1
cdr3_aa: CASSRGRGQDTGELFF
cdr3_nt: TGCGCCAGCAGCAGGGGCAGGGGGCAAGACACCGGGGAGCTGTTTTTT

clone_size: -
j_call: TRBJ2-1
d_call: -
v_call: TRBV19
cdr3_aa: CASRPGQISYNEQFF
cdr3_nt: TGTGCCAGTAGACCTGGACAGATCTCCTACAATGAGCAGTTCTTC

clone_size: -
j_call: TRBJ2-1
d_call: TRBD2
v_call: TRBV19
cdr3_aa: CASSATGLLNEQFF
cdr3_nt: TGTGCCAGTAGTGCGACGGGACTACTTAATGAGCAGTTCTTC